This T cell receptor beta chain derives from a study of T cell repertoires in aging, cancer and after chemotherapy (dated by TCRdb to the late 2010s). About the full investigation: The donors fell into six age groups ranging from 30 or younger to 70 or older, and each group had at least three individuals. Control TCR repertoires from healthy donors were recorded across several months to years, and re-sampling revealed clear clonal overlap. In total, the full dataset held 8.9 million or so TCR reads. To look at immunoaging and at how T cells reconstitute after chemotherapy, the study profiled TCR beta repertoires in peripheral blood from both healthy donors and cancer patients. Alongside about 97 healthy donors serving as a reference group, the cohort included 200 to 250 cancer patients, of whom more than 90 had hematological cancers and about 130 had solid cancers. On the study overall, not on this receptor specifically: According to the authors, the repertoire data do not permit conclusions about immunological memory after chemotherapy. Compared with age-matched healthy donors, untreated patients with hematological or solid cancers had significantly lower TCR diversity and higher clonality in blood. In healthy donors, the decline in TCR diversity with age was mainly due to loss of richness, whereas in cancer patients loss of evenness also played a role. In both cancer cohorts, median generation probability rose over the chemotherapy interval, which suggests that the repertoire was reconstituted through rebound thymic output.

Rearranged TRB sequences spanning V, D and J segments were amplified by multiplex touch-down PCR using a mixed TRB-A/B primer pool. Illumina adapters and sample indices were attached to the amplicons in two consecutive PCR reactions using Phusion HS II polymerase. Amplicons were gel-purified with the NucleoSpin Gel and PCR Clean-up kit, then checked with Qubit and an Agilent 2100 Bioanalyzer. Libraries were sequenced on an Illumina MiSeq using 600-cycle, single-indexed, paired-end runs. The study's processing was this. TRB sequences were processed with MiXCR versions 2.12 and 3.0.5. Each unique CDR3 nucleotide sequence was treated as one clone, and only productive sequences with two or more reads were kept. The repertoire metrics were Shannon diversity, evenness, clonality (calculated as one minus evenness), and diversity profiles parameterized by alpha from 0 to 5. The IGoR algorithm was used to compute generation probabilities of clones in paired pre- and post-chemotherapy samples. TCRdb handled the public reads itself, with Q25 trimming in fastp and clone calling in MiXCR, and kept productive beta chains. Merged by CDR3 protein, the rows form single entries marked with the most common genes and DNA. The V and J calls were not made by the authors but by TCRdb's processing. The sample profile shows about 11,000 distinct CDR3 sequences; around 42% of them were found once. Of the sample, 6.5% to 8% is held by the ten largest clones.

Instead of sorted cells or RNA, genomic DNA extracted from peripheral blood served as the source for amplifying TCR beta rearrangements. Concerning this clonotype: The antigen it recognizes is unknown. Possible read error: a much larger clone is one base away. It is likely a read error, because the conserved phenylalanine at the end of the CDR3 is missing. Because the CDR3's place on the DNA is in doubt, the DNA is left out and the CDR3 is given as listed by TCRdb.

From a lookup of the germline V gene, CDR1 and CDR2 are SQVTM and ANQGSEA. The CDR3 length is 11 residues, termini included. Rearrangement joined TRBV29-1 to TRBJ1-2. The receptor was derived from a human donor in good health. The specimen was blood. The CDR3: CSVEGQSKGFS.